Given below is one T cell receptor (beta chain) in context. Patients in Seattle were enrolled during active infection, then followed longitudinally. Germline CDR1 reads MGHRA; CDR2 reads YSYEKL. Unmatched junction bases numbered 11, after V lost 0 bases and J lost 4 bases. The CDR3 is 17 amino acids. Original methodology: The assay estimated nucleated cells by amplifying reference gene primers. The method was immunoSEQ multiplex PCR; TCRdb's version includes in-frame clones alone and lacks a portion of them. Clone size and V and J calls were adopted from that table, with D and trimming inferred from the DNA. The repertoire includes 350,000 to 450,000 clones, more than 70% of them detected once, and approximately 2.4% sits in the top ten. This entry comes from a study of blood T cell repertoires in COVID-19. Study details: COVID-19 samples collected from the United States, Italy and Spain covered acute and convalescent phases. The analysed material was cDNA or gDNA that came from T cells, B-cell-depleted T cells, or PBMCs.

The source of this sequence is a woman aged 55-69 years with COVID-19, enrolled during active disease. The V gene is TRBV4-1, the J gene TRBJ1-1; 7 nucleotides agree with TRBD1. The source material was peripheral blood. The CDR3 nucleotides read TGCGCCAGCAGCCAAGATTATAGGCCAGGGGGGCTCACTGAAGCTTTCTTT. Translating gives CASSQDYRPGGLTEAFF.